This TCR beta chain appears in the sequencing data of a study of graft-versus-host responses after intestinal transplantation. About the research overall: All recipients got anti-thymocyte globulin induction, then tacrolimus and steroids for approximately three years.

There are 17 residues in the CDR3. In germline, CDR1 is GTSNPN, CDR2 SVGIG (reference sequence). V shed 3 bases and J 0 bases; nucleotides not matched to a gene: 6. The method was immunoSEQ multiplex PCR; TCRdb's version includes in-frame clones alone and lacks a portion of them. The sample contains 9,000 to 15,000 clones, over 65% of which appear only once. Regarding this clone: Its antigen is still unknown.

Intraepithelial lymphocytes and lamina propria lymphocytes were released through processing of graft tissue. Overall study findings and caveats: Early post-transplant HvG declines showed an association with peak circulating GvH clone levels.

This sequence was found in a human patient who received an intestinal transplant, so some T cells may come from the graft donor. The V gene is TRBV30, the J gene TRBJ2-6, with 9 bases that match TRBD1. The sample here was ileum tissue, taken less than 150 days after intestinal transplantation. CDR3 protein: CAWRGQGKLSGANVLTF. The CDR3 DNA reads TGTGCCTGGAGGGGACAGGGAAAGCTCTCTGGGGCCAACGTCCTGACTTTC.